A selection of T cell receptor beta chains follows, all from one sample in a study of shared clonotypes between healthy human individuals. Profiled with immunoSEQ multiplex PCR; TCRdb holds only in-frame clones, not every one. The sample contains under 600,000 clones, around 96% of which appear only once. The specimen sequenced was naive CD4+ T cells sorted from blood. These receptor sequences come from a woman in her twenties or thirties in good health. The CDR3 runs from the conserved cysteine through the conserved F or W. Each record gives: D gene, clone size, J gene, V gene, CDR3 protein. A D gene is named only where the DNA matches it firmly. Expanded clones get a size class; other rows say once, few or many, or leave the size out.

TRBD2	-	TRBJ2-7	TRBV28	CASSPLAGGHYEQYF
-	-	TRBJ2-2	TRBV28	CASSHSWPGELFF
TRBD1	few	TRBJ2-7	TRBV28	CASRPTGVEQYF
TRBD1	-	TRBJ1-1	TRBV10-3	CAISLGQGETEAFF
TRBD2	-	TRBJ2-1	TRBV7-9	CASHGLARGEQFF
-	once	TRBJ1-2	TRBV2	CASIIIGQPYGYTF
-	-	TRBJ2-7	TRBV11-2	CASSLGPTVLSYEQYF
TRBD2	-	TRBJ2-1	TRBV29-1	CSGEGGLANFNEQFF
-	-	TRBJ2-7	TRBV5-1	CASGDLTYEQYF
-	-	TRBJ2-7	TRBV5-6	CASSLDFPPFEQYF
-	-	TRBJ2-7	TRBV21-1	CASSRTGHDEQYF
TRBD2	-	TRBJ2-1	TRBV7-9	CASSQRLAEYNEQFF
-	-	TRBJ2-5	TRBV9	CASSVLGGTLQETQYF
-	-	TRBJ1-2	TRBV7-8	CASSSRQVTGYGYTF
-	-	TRBJ2-2	TRBV19	CASSSEGPTGELFF
-	-	TRBJ2-1	TRBV5-8	CASSLSRSSYNEQFF